Below are 3 T cell receptor beta chains sequenced from a single sample in a study of blood T cells in healthy people across ages. A J-beta primer mix and a sample-barcoded 5' primer were used in a second PCR of about 7 to 12 cycles. TCRdb redid the calling of the 5' RACE reads with MiXCR, one entry per CDR3 protein. The sample lists roughly 2 million distinct CDR3 sequences; just under 50% were seen once. What was sequenced was blood. Receptors were obtained from a woman in her thirties or forties in good health.

The chain carries TRBV7-2 and TRBJ1-1; D gene unclear. V was pared by 6 bases and J by 4 bases, with 15 bases between. Germline loops: CDR1 SGHTA, CDR2 FQGNSA. The CDR3 is 14 residues long. CDR3 region: CASSPRSRSTEAFF. In nucleotides, the CDR3 is TGTGCCAGCAGTCCCCGGAGTAGGAGCACTGAAGCTTTCTTT.

Only a few counts were recorded for this clonotype. The chain couples TRBV11-2 to TRBJ1-4; D gene unclear. Germline-derived CDR1 and CDR2 are SGHAT and FQNNGV. Between the trimmed V and J ends, which lost 5 bases and 8 bases, there was a span of 21 bases. This CDR3 spans 16 amino acids. The CDR3 coding sequence is TGTGCCAGCAGCCGAGATAGCGGTGGCGGATGGGAAAAACTGTTTTTT. Translating it yields CASSRDSGGGWEKLFF.

The chain combines TRBV6-1 with TRBJ2-7; 9 nucleotides agree with TRBD1. From germline, CDR1 is MNHNS and CDR2 SASEGT. After removal of 8 bases from V and 3 bases from J, the junction contained 8 bases not matched to a gene. The CDR3 is 14 amino acids. The CDR3 DNA reads TGTGCCAGCTCCCGGGTGGACAGGGGCTACGAGCAGTACTTC. Its translation is CASSRVDRGYEQYF.